These 14 T cell receptor beta chains were sequenced from one sample in a study of blood T cells in healthy people across ages. It was with a sample-barcoded 5' primer and a J-beta primer mix that a second PCR of roughly 7 to 12 cycles was run. TCRdb re-called the 5' RACE reads through MiXCR, storing one row per CDR3 protein. The sample consists of about 1.8 million distinct CDR3 sequences, approximately 50% of them appearing once. The sample taken for sequencing was blood. Receptors originate from a middle-aged woman in good health.

V gene TRBV12-3 or TRBV12-4 combines with J gene TRBJ2-3, with TRBD2 matching over 9 bases. This CDR3 contains 15 residues. The V and J ends lost 3 bases and 5 bases, in that order; junction bases with no gene match: 6. CDR3 loop: CASSFKRGAIDTQYF. Written as DNA, the CDR3 is TGTGCCAGCAGTTTTAAGCGGGGGGCCATAGATACGCAGTATTTT.

The chain joins TRBV29-1 to TRBJ2-1; 7 bases are shared with TRBD1. The CDR3 length is 11 residues. From germline, CDR1 is SQVTM and CDR2 ANQGSEA. The trim removed 6 bases at V and 8 bases at J, leaving 4 bases unmatched. The CDR3 coding sequence is TGCAGCGTAAAGCAGGGGGATGAGCAGTTCTTC. Its protein product is CSVKQGDEQFF.

The chain recombines TRBV25-1 with TRBJ1-2; perhaps TRBD1 as D (5 bases). Trimming removed 3 bases from V and 7 bases from J, with 12 bases in between. Germline V lookup: CDR1 MGHDK, CDR2 SYGVNS. This CDR3 contains 13 residues. Here the CDR3 reads CASSETHQGGYTF. The CDR3 nucleotides read TGTGCCAGCAGTGAGACCCATCAGGGTGGCTACACCTTC.

The J gene is TRBJ2-7, the V gene TRBV2; 7 positions agree with TRBD1. Germline CDR1 SNHLY, CDR2 FYNNEI. J was trimmed by 3 bases and V by 7 bases; bases with no gene match: 9. This CDR3 is built from 14 residues. CDR3 sequence reads: CASKGTEALYEQYF. The CDR3 DNA reads as TGTGCCAGCAAAGGGACAGAGGCACTCTACGAGCAGTACTTC.

In this sample, this clonotype turned up a few times. The genes are TRBV12-3 or TRBV12-4 and TRBJ2-1; 8 bases are shared with TRBD1. This CDR3 has 14 amino acids. After removal of 7 bases from V and 7 bases from J, the junction contained 9 bases not matched to a gene. CDR3 loop: CASTKTGEPNEQFF. The CDR3 nucleotides read TGTGCCAGCACCAAGACAGGGGAACCTAATGAGCAGTTCTTC.

This sequence joins TRBV6-6 and TRBJ1-2; 8 bases align to TRBD1. V trimming: 6 bases; J trimming: 6 bases; junction bases outside the gene matches: 12. The CDR3 is 15 amino acids. CDR1 and CDR2 from the germline V gene are MNHNY and SVGAGI (reference sequence). CDR3 region: CASRGWTGRAHGYTF. CDR3 nucleotides: TGTGCCAGCAGGGGGTGGACAGGGCGCGCCCATGGCTACACCTTC.

The chain combines TRBV6-5 with TRBJ2-3; 9 bases map to TRBD1. CDR3 size: 16 residues. V shed 2 bases, J shed 4 bases, and the junction held 7 bases outside the gene matches. The germline V gene encodes CDR1 MNHEY and CDR2 SVGAGI. CDR3 nucleotide sequence: TGTGCCAGCAGTTACGGCGGGACAGGGACAGCAGATACGCAGTATTTT. Translating gives CASSYGGTGTADTQYF.

The table lists this clonotype with a few counts. This rearrangement joins TRBV28 to TRBJ2-4; a weak D match, TRBD1 (5 bases). The V gene's germline CDR1 is MDHEN and CDR2 SYDVKM. Trimming cost V 5 bases and J 0 bases, with 14 bases left between them. CDR3 length: 16 residues. The CDR3 DNA follows: TGTGCCAGCAGTATTGGACACCAAGTAGCCAAAAACATTCAGTACTTC. This gives the protein CASSIGHQVAKNIQYF.

The chain is built from TRBV9 and TRBJ2-3; D not resolved. Germline V gene sequence: CDR1 SGDLS, CDR2 YYNGEE. This CDR3 is built from 13 residues. Trimming took off 7 bases at V and 5 bases at J, with 14 bases between the two ends. In nucleotides, the CDR3 is TGTGCCAGCGGCTCCCCGTTTGAAGATACGCAGTATTTT. Its protein is CASGSPFEDTQYF.

The chain's CDR3 is CASSARVLYVKLFF. In nucleotides, the CDR3 is TGTGCCAGCAGTGCCAGGGTTTTGTATGTAAAACTGTTTTTT. The genes are TRBV28 and TRBJ1-4, with D possibly matching TRBD1 (5 bases). Germline V gene sequence: CDR1 MDHEN, CDR2 SYDVKM. V was cut by 5 bases and J by 10 bases, with 17 bases left in between. The CDR3 length is 14 residues.

The V call is TRBV10-3, the J call TRBJ1-2; unclear D gene. Germline CDR1 ENHRY, CDR2 SYGVKD. V lost 0 bases and J lost 8, with 7 bases in between. This CDR3 has 12 residues. The CDR3 nucleotides are TGTGCCATCAGTGAGTCGACTTGGGGCTACACCTTC. This translates into CAISESTWGYTF.

This rearrangement joins TRBV12-3 or TRBV12-4 to TRBJ2-3; 10 positions match TRBD1. V was clipped by 3 bases and J by 7 bases; unmatched bases: 4. The CDR3 runs 14 residues. The DNA of the CDR3 is TGTGCCAGCAGTTTGAGACAGGGGGCGCATACGCAGTATTTT. It specifies CASSLRQGAHTQYF.

This chain joins TRBV9 and TRBJ1-2; D is perhaps TRBD1 (6 bases). The V and J ends lost 0 bases and 8 bases respectively, with 14 bases between them. The CDR3 covers 14 residues. Per germline, CDR1 SGDLS and CDR2 YYNGEE. CDR3 DNA sequence: TGTGCCAGCAGCGTAGCTCTTGCGGGGGGCGGCTACACCTTC. Protein sequence: CASSVALAGGGYTF.

This clonotype was detected only once. The chain employs TRBV7-2 and TRBJ1-4, with TRBD1 identical over 9 bases. This CDR3 spans 15 amino acids. CDR1 and CDR2 (germline): SGHTA, FQGNSA. V was pared by 4 bases and J by 8 bases, with 8 bases of the junction left unmatched. The CDR3 nucleotides read TGTGCCAGCAGCTCGGACAGGGGAGGCAGGGAAAAACTGTTTTTT. Protein sequence: CASSSDRGGREKLFF.